This paragraph reports one T cell receptor beta chain. What it binds is not known. The assay was immunoSEQ multiplex PCR, and TCRdb's table has in-frame clones only and misses some. The repertoire consists of about 75,000 clones, with around 88% occurring once and the leading ten covering less than 12%. This specimen belongs to a study of T cell responses to AZD1222 COVID-19 vaccine. Study findings and constraints: There were repertoire samples only from the period after the peak T cell response.

This CDR3 has 15 amino acids. CDR1 and CDR2 (germline): GTSNPN, SVGIG (reference sequence). The V end was cut by 0 bases, the J end by 5 bases, with 13 bases between. V gene TRBV30 combines with J gene TRBJ2-2; perhaps TRBD1 as D (6 bases). This specimen consisted of peripheral blood, obtained 28 days after the second dose of the MenACWY control vaccine. The clonotype was recovered from an adult who received the MenACWY meningococcal vaccine as a control. This chain's CDR3 is CAWSVDSWKTGELFF. The CDR3 DNA sequence: TGTGCCTGGAGTGTGGACAGTTGGAAAACCGGGGAGCTGTTTTTT.